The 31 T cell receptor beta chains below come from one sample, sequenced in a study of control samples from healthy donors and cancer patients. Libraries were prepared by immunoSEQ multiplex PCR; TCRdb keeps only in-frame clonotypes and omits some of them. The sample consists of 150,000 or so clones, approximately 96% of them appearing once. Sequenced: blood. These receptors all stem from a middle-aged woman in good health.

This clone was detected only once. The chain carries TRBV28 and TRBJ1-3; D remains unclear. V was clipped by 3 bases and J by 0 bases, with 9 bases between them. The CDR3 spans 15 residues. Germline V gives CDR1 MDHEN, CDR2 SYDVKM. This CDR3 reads CASSFTTDSGNTIYF. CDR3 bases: TGTGCCAGCAGTTTCACGACGGACTCTGGAAACACCATATATTTT.

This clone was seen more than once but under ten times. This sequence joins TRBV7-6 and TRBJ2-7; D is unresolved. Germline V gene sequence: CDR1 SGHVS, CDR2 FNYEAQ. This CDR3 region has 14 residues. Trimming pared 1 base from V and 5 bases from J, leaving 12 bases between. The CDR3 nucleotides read TGTGCCAGCAGCTTAGAATTCTTGGCCCACGAGCAGTACTTC. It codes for CASSLEFLAHEQYF.

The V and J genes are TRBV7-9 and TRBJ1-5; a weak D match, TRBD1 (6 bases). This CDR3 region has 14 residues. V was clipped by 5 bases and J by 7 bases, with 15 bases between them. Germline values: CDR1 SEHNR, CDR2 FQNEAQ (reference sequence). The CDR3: CASSETGLLQPQHF. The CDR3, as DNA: TGTGCCAGCAGCGAGACAGGTTTGTTGCAGCCCCAGCATTTT.

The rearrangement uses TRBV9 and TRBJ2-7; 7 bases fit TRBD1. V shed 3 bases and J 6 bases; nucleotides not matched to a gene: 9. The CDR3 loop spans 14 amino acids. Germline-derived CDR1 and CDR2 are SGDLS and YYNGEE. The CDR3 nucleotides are TGTGCCAGCAGCGCAAACATACAGGGGTTCGAGCAGTACTTC. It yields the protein CASSANIQGFEQYF.

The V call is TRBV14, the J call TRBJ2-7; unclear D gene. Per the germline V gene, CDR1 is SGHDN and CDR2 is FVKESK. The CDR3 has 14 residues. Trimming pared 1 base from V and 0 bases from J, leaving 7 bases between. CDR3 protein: CASSQVYSSYEQYF. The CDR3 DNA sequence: TGTGCCAGCAGCCAAGTATACAGCTCCTACGAGCAGTACTTC.

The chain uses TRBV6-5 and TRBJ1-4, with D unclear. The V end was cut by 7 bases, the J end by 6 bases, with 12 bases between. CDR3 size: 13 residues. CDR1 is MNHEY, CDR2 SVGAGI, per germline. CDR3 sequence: CASKEVMDEKLFF. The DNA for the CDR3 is TGTGCCAGCAAGGAGGTAATGGATGAAAAACTGTTTTTT.

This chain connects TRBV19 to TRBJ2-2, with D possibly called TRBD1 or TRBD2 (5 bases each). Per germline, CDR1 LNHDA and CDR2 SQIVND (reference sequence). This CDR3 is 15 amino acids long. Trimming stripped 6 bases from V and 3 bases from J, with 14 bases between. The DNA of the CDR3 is TGTGCCAGTAGGGGGACGGGGTCGGACACCGGGGAGCTGTTTTTT. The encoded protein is CASRGTGSDTGELFF.

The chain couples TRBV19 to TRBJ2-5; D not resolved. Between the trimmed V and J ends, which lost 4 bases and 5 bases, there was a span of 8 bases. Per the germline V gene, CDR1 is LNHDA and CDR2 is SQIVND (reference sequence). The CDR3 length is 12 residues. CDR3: CASSRAGETQYF. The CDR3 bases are TGTGCCAGTAGTAGGGCCGGGGAGACCCAGTACTTC.

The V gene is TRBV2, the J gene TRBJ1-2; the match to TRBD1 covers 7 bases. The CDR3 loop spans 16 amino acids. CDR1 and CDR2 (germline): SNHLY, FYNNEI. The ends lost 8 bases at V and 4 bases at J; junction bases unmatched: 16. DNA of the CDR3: TGTGCCAGCCCCGGACAGGACCCTTTTTCCCGCTATGGCTACACCTTC. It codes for CASPGQDPFSRYGYTF.

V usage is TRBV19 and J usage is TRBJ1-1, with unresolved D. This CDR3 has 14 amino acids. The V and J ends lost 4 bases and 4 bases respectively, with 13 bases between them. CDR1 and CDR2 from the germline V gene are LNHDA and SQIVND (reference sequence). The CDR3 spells CASSTYTDGTEAFF. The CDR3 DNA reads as TGTGCCAGTAGTACCTACACGGACGGCACTGAAGCTTTCTTT.

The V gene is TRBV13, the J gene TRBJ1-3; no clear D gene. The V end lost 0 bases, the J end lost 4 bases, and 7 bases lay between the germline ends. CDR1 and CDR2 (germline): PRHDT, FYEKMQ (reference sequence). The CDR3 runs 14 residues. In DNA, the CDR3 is TGTGCCAGCAGCTTAGGGGTGTCCGGAAACACCATATATTTT. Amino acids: CASSLGVSGNTIYF.

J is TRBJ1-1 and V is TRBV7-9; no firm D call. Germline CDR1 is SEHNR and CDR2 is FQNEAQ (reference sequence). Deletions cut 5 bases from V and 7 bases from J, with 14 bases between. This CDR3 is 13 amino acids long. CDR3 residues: CASSQAGDFEAFF. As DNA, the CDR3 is TGTGCCAGCAGCCAAGCTGGGGATTTTGAAGCTTTCTTT.

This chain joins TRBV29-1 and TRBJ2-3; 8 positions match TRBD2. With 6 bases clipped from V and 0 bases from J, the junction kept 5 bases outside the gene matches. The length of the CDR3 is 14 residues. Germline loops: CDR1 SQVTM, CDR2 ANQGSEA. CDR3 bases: TGCAGCGTCAAACTAGCGGAGAGCACAGATACGCAGTATTTT. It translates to CSVKLAESTDTQYF.

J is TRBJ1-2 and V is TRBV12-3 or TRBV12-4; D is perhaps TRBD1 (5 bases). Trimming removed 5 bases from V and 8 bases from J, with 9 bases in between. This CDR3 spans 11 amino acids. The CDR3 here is CASSPGYGYTF. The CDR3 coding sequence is TGTGCCAGCAGTCCAGGGTACGGCTACACCTTC.

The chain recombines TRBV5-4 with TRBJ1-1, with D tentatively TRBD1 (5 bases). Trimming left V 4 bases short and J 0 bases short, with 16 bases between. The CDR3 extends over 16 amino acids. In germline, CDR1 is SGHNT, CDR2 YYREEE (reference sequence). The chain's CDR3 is CASSRPTGAMNTEAFF. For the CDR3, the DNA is TGTGCCAGCAGCCGACCAACCGGGGCGATGAACACTGAAGCTTTCTTT.

The CDR3 DNA sequence: TGTGCCAGCTCACCAGTCCGGGCGGAGACCCAGTACTTC. Protein product: CASSPVRAETQYF. The genes are TRBV18 and TRBJ2-5; D remains unclear. The V and J ends lost 2 bases and 5 bases respectively, with 9 bases between them. Per the germline V gene, CDR1 is KGHSH and CDR2 is LQKENI. The CDR3 sequence is 13 residues long.

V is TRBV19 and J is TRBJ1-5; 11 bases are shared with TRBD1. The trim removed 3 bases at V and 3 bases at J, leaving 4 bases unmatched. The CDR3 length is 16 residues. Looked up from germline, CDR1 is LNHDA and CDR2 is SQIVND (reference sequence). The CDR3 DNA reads TGTGCCAGTAGTATTGGGGACAGGGGGACCAATCAGCCCCAGCATTTT. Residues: CASSIGDRGTNQPQHF.

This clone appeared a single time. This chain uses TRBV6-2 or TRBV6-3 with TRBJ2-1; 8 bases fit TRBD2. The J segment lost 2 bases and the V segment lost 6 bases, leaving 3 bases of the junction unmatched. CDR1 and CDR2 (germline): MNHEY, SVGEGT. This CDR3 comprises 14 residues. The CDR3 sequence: CASSGTSPYNEQFF. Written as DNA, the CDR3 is TGTGCCAGCAGCGGGACTAGTCCCTACAATGAGCAGTTCTTC.

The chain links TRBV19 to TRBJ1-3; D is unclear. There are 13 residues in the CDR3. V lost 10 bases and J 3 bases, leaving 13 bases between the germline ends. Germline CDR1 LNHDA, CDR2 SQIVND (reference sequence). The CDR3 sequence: CATQQTGGNTIYF. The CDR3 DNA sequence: TGTGCCACCCAACAAACGGGTGGAAACACCATATATTTT.

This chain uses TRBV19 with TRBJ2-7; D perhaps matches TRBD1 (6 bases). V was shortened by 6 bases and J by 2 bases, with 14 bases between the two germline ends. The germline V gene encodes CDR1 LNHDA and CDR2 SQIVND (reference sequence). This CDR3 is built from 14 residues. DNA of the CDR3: TGTGCCAGTAGGCGCGCGGACAGAGCCTACGAGCAGTACTTC. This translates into CASRRADRAYEQYF.

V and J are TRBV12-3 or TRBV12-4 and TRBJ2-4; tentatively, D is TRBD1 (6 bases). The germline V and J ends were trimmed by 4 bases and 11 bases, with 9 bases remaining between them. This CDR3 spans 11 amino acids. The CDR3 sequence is CASSSGHFQYF. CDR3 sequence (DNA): TGTGCCAGCAGTTCGGGACACTTTCAGTACTTC.

CDR3 loop: CASSARGTGRYGYTF. Written as DNA, the CDR3 is TGTGCCAGCAGCGCCCGCGGGACAGGGAGATATGGCTACACCTTC. The genes are TRBV7-2 and TRBJ1-2, with 9 bases identical to TRBD1. Germline lookup yields CDR1 SGHTA and CDR2 FQGNSA. V trimming: 5 bases; J trimming: 5 bases; junction bases outside the gene matches: 9. The CDR3 spans 15 residues.

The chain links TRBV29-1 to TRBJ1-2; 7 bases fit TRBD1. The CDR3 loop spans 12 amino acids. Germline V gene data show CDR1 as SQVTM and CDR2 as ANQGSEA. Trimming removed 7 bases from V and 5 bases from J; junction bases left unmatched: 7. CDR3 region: CSAPGQNYGYTF. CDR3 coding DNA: TGCAGCGCTCCGGGACAGAATTATGGCTACACCTTC.

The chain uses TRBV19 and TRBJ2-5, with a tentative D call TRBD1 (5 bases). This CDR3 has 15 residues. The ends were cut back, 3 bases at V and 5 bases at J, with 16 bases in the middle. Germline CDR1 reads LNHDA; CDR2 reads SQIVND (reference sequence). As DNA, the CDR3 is TGTGCCAGTAGTATGGTGACAGCCCGACGGGAGACCCAGTACTTC. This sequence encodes CASSMVTARRETQYF.

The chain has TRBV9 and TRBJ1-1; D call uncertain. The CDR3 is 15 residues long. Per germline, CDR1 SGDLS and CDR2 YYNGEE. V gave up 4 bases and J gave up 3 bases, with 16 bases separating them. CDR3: CASSTRTDLYTEAFF. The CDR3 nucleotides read TGTGCCAGCAGCACCCGGACGGACCTCTACACTGAAGCTTTCTTT.

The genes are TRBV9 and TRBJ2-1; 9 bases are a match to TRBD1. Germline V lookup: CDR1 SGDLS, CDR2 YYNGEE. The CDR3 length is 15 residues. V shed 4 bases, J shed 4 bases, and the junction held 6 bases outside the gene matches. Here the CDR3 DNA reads TGTGCCAGCAGCCCGGCCGGGACAGGGTACAATGAGCAGTTCTTC. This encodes CASSPAGTGYNEQFF.

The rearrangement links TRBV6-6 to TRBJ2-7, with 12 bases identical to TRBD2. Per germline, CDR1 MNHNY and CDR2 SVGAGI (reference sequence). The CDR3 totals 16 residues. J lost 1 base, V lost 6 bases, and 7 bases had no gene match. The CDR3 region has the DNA TGTGCCAGCAGCCCACGACTAGCGGGGGAATCCTACGAGCAGTACTTC. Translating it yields CASSPRLAGESYEQYF.

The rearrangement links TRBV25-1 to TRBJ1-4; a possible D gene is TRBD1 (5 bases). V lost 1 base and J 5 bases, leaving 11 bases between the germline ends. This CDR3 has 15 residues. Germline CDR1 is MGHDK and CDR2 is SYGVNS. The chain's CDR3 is CASSESLGPNEKLFF. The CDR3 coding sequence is TGTGCCAGCAGTGAATCGCTGGGACCCAATGAAAAACTGTTTTTT.

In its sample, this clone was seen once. The CDR3, as DNA: TGTGCCAGTACAGGGGATTTTACCATGAACACTGAAGCTTTCTTT. It encodes CASTGDFTMNTEAFF. This chain connects TRBV6-5 to TRBJ1-1; the match to TRBD1 covers 7 bases. J gave up 0 bases and V 9 bases, and 10 bases lay outside the gene matches. Germline V gives CDR1 MNHEY, CDR2 SVGAGI. CDR3 length equals 15 residues.

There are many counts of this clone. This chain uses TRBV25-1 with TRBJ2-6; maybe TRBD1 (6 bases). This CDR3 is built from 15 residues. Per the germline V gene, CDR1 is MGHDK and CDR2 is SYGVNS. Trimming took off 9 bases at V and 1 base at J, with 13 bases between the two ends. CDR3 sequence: CASALQGSGANVLTF. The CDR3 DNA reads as TGTGCCAGTGCCTTACAGGGATCTGGGGCCAACGTCCTGACTTTC. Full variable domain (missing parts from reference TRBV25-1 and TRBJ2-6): EADIYQTPRYLVIGTGKKITLECSQTMGHDKMYWYQQDPGMELHLIHYSYGVNSTEKGDLSSESTVSRIRTEHFPLTLESARPSHTSQYLCASALQGSGANVLTFGAGSRLTVL.

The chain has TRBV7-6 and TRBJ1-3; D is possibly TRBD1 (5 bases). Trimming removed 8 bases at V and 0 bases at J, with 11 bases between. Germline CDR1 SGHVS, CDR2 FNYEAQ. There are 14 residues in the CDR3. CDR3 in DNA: TGTGCCAGCTGGGACTTCGTCTCTGGAAACACCATATATTTT. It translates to CASWDFVSGNTIYF.